Listed below are T cell receptor beta chains from one sample, sequenced in a study of CD8 T cells in ankylosing spondylitis. Each CDR3 protein is one row after TCRdb ran MiXCR on the 5' RACE reads. The sample lists almost 400,000 distinct CDR3 sequences; around 20% were seen once. Sequencing was performed on blood, either unsorted or a sorted T cell fraction (not recorded which). The receptors were gathered from a male donor with ankylosing spondylitis. CDR3s include the opening cysteine and the closing phenylalanine or tryptophan. A D gene is named only where the DNA matches it firmly. A row's size may be missing; if present it is once, few, many or a size class.

size,J,V,D,CDR3,DNA
-,TRBJ1-2,TRBV4-2,-,CASSQADGRAAGYTF,TGTGCCAGCAGCCAGGCCGACGGGAGGGCGGCGGGCTACACCTTC
-,TRBJ1-2,TRBV25-1,TRBD1,CASSEPGQEYYGYTF,TGTGCCAGCAGTGAACCAGGACAGGAATACTATGGCTACACCTTC
-,TRBJ1-1,TRBV5-1,TRBD1,CASSLDRGYTEAFF,TGCGCCAGCAGCTTGGACAGGGGTTACACTGAAGCTTTCTTT
few,TRBJ2-3,TRBV12-3/TRBV12-4,TRBD2,CASCLAQTGGTSSTDTQYF,TGTGCCAGCTGTTTAGCGCAGACGGGAGGCACTTCTAGCACAGATACGCAGTATTTT
few,TRBJ1-1,TRBV29-1,TRBD1,CSGEPGQGVMEAFF,TGCAGCGGGGAACCGGGACAGGGCGTTATGGAAGCTTTCTTT
-,TRBJ1-6,TRBV7-9,-,CASSYNLDSVSPLHF,TGTGCCAGCAGCTATAATCTGGACTCAGTTTCACCCCTCCACTTT
-,TRBJ2-3,TRBV4-3,TRBD2,CASSQSPWGGISTDTQYF,TGCGCCAGCAGCCAATCGCCGTGGGGGGGGATCAGCACAGATACGCAGTATTTT
few,TRBJ1-5,TRBV5-1,-,CASSSDGASNQPQHF,TGCGCCAGCAGCTCGGACGGGGCTAGCAATCAGCCCCAGCATTTT
few,TRBJ2-7,TRBV28,-,CASTPLGRAGDGEQYF,TGTGCCAGCACCCCCCTGGGTCGAGCCGGAGATGGGGAGCAGTACTTC
-,TRBJ2-5,TRBV20-1,-,CSALGQGQETQYF,TGCAGTGCCCTGGGGCAGGGCCAAGAGACCCAGTACTTC
few,TRBJ2-1,TRBV20-1,-,CSARGPLPPNEQFF,TGCAGTGCTAGAGGTCCTTTACCCCCCAATGAGCAGTTCTTC
-,TRBJ2-7,TRBV28,TRBD2,CASKRREVYEQYF,TGTGCCAGCAAAAGGCGGGAGGTCTACGAGCAGTACTTC
few,TRBJ2-7,TRBV18,TRBD1,CASSLRTGGGYEQYF,TGTGCCAGCTCACTTCGGACAGGGGGCGGGTACGAGCAGTACTTC
few,TRBJ2-1,TRBV7-8,TRBD2,CASSSLAGVTLSYNEQFF,TGTGCCAGCAGCTCCCTAGCGGGAGTTACGTTGTCCTACAATGAGCAGTTCTTC
few,TRBJ2-4,TRBV19,TRBD2,CASSTVAGGRIQYF,TGTGCCAGTAGTACGGTAGCGGGAGGGCGCATTCAGTACTTC
-,TRBJ1-1,TRBV3-1,-,CASSPLAGGGTEAFF,TGTGCCAGCAGCCCGCTTGCGGGCGGAGGGACTGAAGCTTTCTTT
-,TRBJ2-5,TRBV29-1,-,CSVTGDQETQYF,TGCAGCGTTACAGGCGATCAAGAGACCCAGTACTTC
many,TRBJ1-1,TRBV7-9,-,CAGKTRDTEAFF,TGTGCCGGCAAGACCCGGGACACTGAAGCTTTCTTT
few,TRBJ2-3,TRBV11-2,TRBD2,CASSARLAGRTDTQYF,TGTGCCAGCAGCGCCAGACTAGCGGGACGCACAGATACGCAGTATTTT
few,TRBJ2-1,TRBV6-5,TRBD2,CASSYSLAGGGVNEQFF,TGTGCCAGCAGTTACTCGCTAGCGGGAGGTGGAGTAAATGAGCAGTTCTTC
-,TRBJ2-7,TRBV7-9,TRBD2,CASSLDIAGPYEQYF,TGTGCCAGCAGCTTAGATATAGCGGGACCCTACGAGCAGTACTTC
few,TRBJ1-5,TRBV6-2/TRBV6-3,TRBD1,CASSYSHSGTGLNQPQHF,TGTGCCAGCAGTTACTCTCACTCCGGGACAGGGCTCAATCAGCCCCAGCATTTT
few,TRBJ2-1,TRBV19,TRBD2,CASRVQTSDVNEQFF,TGTGCCAGTAGGGTTCAGACTAGCGACGTCAATGAGCAGTTCTTC
few,TRBJ1-2,TRBV7-6,-,CASSLGVMDQRNGYTF,TGTGCCAGCAGCTTAGGGGTAATGGATCAAAGGAATGGCTACACCTTC
-,TRBJ2-3,TRBV2,-,CASSWFQGGSTDTQYF,TGTGCCAGCAGTTGGTTTCAGGGGGGCAGCACAGATACGCAGTATTTT
-,TRBJ2-5,TRBV6-1,TRBD2,CAIASGSKGETQYF,TGTGCCATCGCTAGCGGGAGCAAAGGAGAGACCCAGTACTTC
many,TRBJ1-1,TRBV18,-,CASSPLSGDDTEAFF,TGTGCCAGCTCACCACTCTCCGGGGATGACACTGAAGCTTTCTTT
many,TRBJ2-7,TRBV7-2,TRBD2,CASNPGGSSYEQYF,TGTGCCAGCAATCCCGGCGGGAGCTCCTACGAGCAGTACTTC
few,TRBJ2-1,TRBV5-1,-,CASSLVRGVSSYNEQFF,TGCGCCAGCAGCTTGGTTAGAGGAGTTAGCTCCTACAATGAGCAGTTCTTC
few,TRBJ1-5,TRBV27,TRBD1,CASSQGAIDQPQHF,TGTGCCAGCAGTCAGGGGGCCATCGATCAGCCCCAGCATTTT
-,TRBJ1-1,TRBV12-3/TRBV12-4,-,CASRGVGTEAFF,TGTGCCAGCAGAGGGGTGGGAACTGAAGCTTTCTTT
few,TRBJ1-4,TRBV11-1,-,CASSSGTATNEKLFF,TGTGCCAGCAGCTCCGGGACCGCAACTAATGAAAAACTGTTTTTT
few,TRBJ2-7,TRBV12-3/TRBV12-4,-,CASSLLTGRVYEQYF,TGTGCCAGCAGTCTATTAACGGGAAGGGTCTACGAGCAGTACTTC
many,TRBJ2-1,TRBV29-1,-,CSVVRLRHYNEQFF,TGCAGCGTTGTACGGCTTCGGCACTACAATGAGCAGTTCTTC
few,TRBJ2-1,TRBV9,-,CASSVGPRGGEQFF,TGTGCCAGCAGCGTAGGACCAAGGGGGGGTGAGCAGTTCTTC
few,TRBJ2-1,TRBV28,TRBD2,CASSLVSGRGTYNEQFF,TGTGCCAGCAGTTTGGTTAGCGGGAGGGGGACCTACAATGAGCAGTTCTTC
-,TRBJ2-2,TRBV15,-,CATSRLVRPGELFF,TGTGCCACCAGCAGACTAGTGAGGCCCGGGGAGCTGTTTTTT
few,TRBJ2-3,TRBV3-1,TRBD2,CASTLAGADTQYF,TGTGCCAGCACGCTAGCGGGAGCGGATACGCAGTATTTT
-,TRBJ2-7,TRBV6-5,TRBD1,CASSYPGQGNYEQYF,TGTGCCAGCAGTTACCCGGGACAGGGAAACTACGAGCAGTACTTC
-,TRBJ2-7,TRBV12-3/TRBV12-4,TRBD2,CASSKTSGASYEQYF,TGTGCCAGCAGTAAGACTAGCGGAGCCTCCTACGAGCAGTACTTC
few,TRBJ2-7,TRBV5-1,-,CASSLNGGVYEQYF,TGCGCCAGCAGCTTGAACGGTGGAGTTTACGAGCAGTACTTC
few,TRBJ2-7,TRBV12-3/TRBV12-4,TRBD1,CASSLLQGMNEQYF,TGTGCCAGCAGTTTATTACAGGGGATGAACGAGCAGTACTTC
few,TRBJ1-6,TRBV25-1,-,CASSARVSNSPLHF,TGTGCCAGCAGTGCCCGGGTTTCTAATTCACCCCTCCACTTT
many,TRBJ1-6,TRBV11-2,-,CASSPTSNSPLHF,TGTGCCAGCAGCCCCACAAGTAATTCACCCCTCCACTTT
-,TRBJ2-7,TRBV12-3/TRBV12-4,-,CASSFARPGAEEQYF,TGTGCCAGCAGTTTTGCCAGACCCGGGGCGGAAGAGCAGTACTTC